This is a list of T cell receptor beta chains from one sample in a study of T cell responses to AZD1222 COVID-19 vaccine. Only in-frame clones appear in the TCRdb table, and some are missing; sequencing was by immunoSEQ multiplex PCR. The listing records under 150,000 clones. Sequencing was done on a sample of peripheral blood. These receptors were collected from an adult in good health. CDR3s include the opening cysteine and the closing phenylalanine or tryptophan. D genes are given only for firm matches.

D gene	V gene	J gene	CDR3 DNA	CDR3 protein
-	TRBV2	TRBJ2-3	TGTGCCAGCAGTGAAGCGCTTCTGTTGCGGCCCACAGATACGCAGTATTTT	CASSEALLLRPTDTQYF
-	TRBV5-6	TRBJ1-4	TGTGCCAGCAGCGAGGGTCTATCAAGGGAAAAACTGTTTTTT	CASSEGLSREKLFF
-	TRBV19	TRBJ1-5	TGTGCCAGTAGTATGAAATGGCATAGCAATCAGCCCCAGCATTTT	CASSMKWHSNQPQHF
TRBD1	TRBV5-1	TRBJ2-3	TGCGCCAGCAGCTTGGAGGGGGCTAGCACAGATACGCAGTATTTT	CASSLEGASTDTQYF
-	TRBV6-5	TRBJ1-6	TGTGCCAGCAGTAACACAGGTTTCGGTAATTCACCCCTCCACTTT	CASSNTGFGNSPLHF
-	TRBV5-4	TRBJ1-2	TGTGCCAGCAGCTTGGCCCAGCCAGAGTATGGCTACACCTTC	CASSLAQPEYGYTF
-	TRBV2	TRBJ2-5	TGTGCCAGCAGTGCCCGGACAGTCCAAGAGACCCAGTACTTC	CASSARTVQETQYF
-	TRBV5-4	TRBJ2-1	TGTGCCAGCAGCCCTACTTCGATCACCTACAATGAGCAGTTCTTC	CASSPTSITYNEQFF
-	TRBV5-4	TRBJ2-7	TGTGCCAGCAGCTCTAACTACGAGCAGTACTTC	CASSSNYEQYF
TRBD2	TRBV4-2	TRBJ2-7	TGTGCCAGCAGCCGTAGCGGGGGGGCTAACGAGCAGTACTTC	CASSRSGGANEQYF
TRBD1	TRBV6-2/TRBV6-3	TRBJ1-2	TGTGCCAGCAGCCAGGGGGCTCCGGATGGCTACACCTTC	CASSQGAPDGYTF
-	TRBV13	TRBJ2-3	TGTGCCAGCAGCTTAGGCTTAGTCGTCGAACGGGCGAAAGATACGCAGTATTTT	CASSLGLVVERAKDTQYF
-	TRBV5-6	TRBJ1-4	TGTGCCAGCAGCCCAATTGGAAGGGGGAATGAAAAACTGTTTTTT	CASSPIGRGNEKLFF
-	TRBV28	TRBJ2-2	TGTGCCAGCAGTCTCCTTGGGGCTAAGAACACCGGGGAGCTGTTTTTT	CASSLLGAKNTGELFF
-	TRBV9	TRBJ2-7	TGTGCCAGCAGCGGACGTCTTGGAGAGCAGTACTTC	CASSGRLGEQYF
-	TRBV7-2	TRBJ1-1	TGTGCCAGCAGCACGAGACTGATGAACACTGAAGCTTTCTTT	CASSTRLMNTEAFF
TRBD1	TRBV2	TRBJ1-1	TGTGCCAGCAGTGGGGGGACAGGGGGCGCGGGCACTGAAGCTTTCTTT	CASSGGTGGAGTEAFF
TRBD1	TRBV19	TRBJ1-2	TGTGCCAGTAGTAGACTCGGACAGGGGGCGGAGAATGGCTACACCTTC	CASSRLGQGAENGYTF
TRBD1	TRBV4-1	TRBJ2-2	TGCGCCAGCAGCCGGGGACAGTTCACCGGGGAGCTGTTTTTT	CASSRGQFTGELFF
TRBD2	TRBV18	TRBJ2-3	TGTGCCAGCTCACCGTTGGGTGCTACCGGGGGGGCCTGGGGCACAGATACGCAGTATTTT	CASSPLGATGGAWGTDTQYF
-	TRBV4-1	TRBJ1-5	TGCGCCAGCAGCCAAGTTTCCCCGTTGGGAAGCAATCAGCCCCAGCATTTT	CASSQVSPLGSNQPQHF
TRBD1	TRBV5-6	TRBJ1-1	TGTGCCAGCAGCTTGCCCCCAGGACAGGGAAGGAGGTCTGAAGCTTTCTTT	CASSLPPGQGRRSEAFF
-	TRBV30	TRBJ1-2	TGTGCCTGGACACAGGGATATGGCTACACCTTC	CAWTQGYGYTF
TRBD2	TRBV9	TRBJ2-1	TGTGCCAGCAGCGCCGGGGGGTACGGTGAGCAGTTCTTC	CASSAGGYGEQFF
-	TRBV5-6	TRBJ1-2	TGTGCCAGCAGCTTGGTGAGGGGTCTACTAGCCTATGGCTACACCTTC	CASSLVRGLLAYGYTF
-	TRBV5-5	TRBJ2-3	TGTGCCAGCAGGTTAACAGGTTCAAGCACAGATACGCAGTATTTT	CASRLTGSSTDTQYF
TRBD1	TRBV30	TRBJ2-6	TGTGCCTGGAGTGTACAGGGGGTTGGGGCCAACGTCCTGACTTTC	CAWSVQGVGANVLTF
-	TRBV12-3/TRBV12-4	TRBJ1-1	TGTGCCAGCACCCTTAAGAACACTGAAGCTTTCTTT	CASTLKNTEAFF
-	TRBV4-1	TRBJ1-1	TGCGCCAGCAAATTCGCGGTGAACACTGAAGCTTTCTTT	CASKFAVNTEAFF
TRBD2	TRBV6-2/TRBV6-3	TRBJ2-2	TGTGCCAGCAGTTGGACTAGCGGGGGGGGCACCGGGGAGCTGTTTTTT	CASSWTSGGGTGELFF
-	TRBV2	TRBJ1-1	TGTGCCAGCAGTGGGGTCGGAAACACTGAAGCTTTCTTT	CASSGVGNTEAFF
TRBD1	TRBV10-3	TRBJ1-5	TGTGCCATCAGTGCCGGACAGGACAATCAGCCCCAGCATTTT	CAISAGQDNQPQHF
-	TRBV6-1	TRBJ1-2	TGTGCCAGCAGTGAGAGGGGCATATATGGCTACACCTTC	CASSERGIYGYTF
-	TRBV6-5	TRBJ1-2	TGTGCCAGCAGGATCGGCGGGGGGTCCCACTATGGCTACACCTTC	CASRIGGGSHYGYTF
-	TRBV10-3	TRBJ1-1	TGTGCCATCAGTGCCGTTCTGTTTGAAGCTTTCTTT	CAISAVLFEAFF
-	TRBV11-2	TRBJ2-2	TGTGCCAGCAGTCCGGACAGGAACACCGGGGAGCTGTTTTTT	CASSPDRNTGELFF
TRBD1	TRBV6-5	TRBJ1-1	TGTGCCAGCAGTTCGGGACAGGGAAAGAACACTGAAGCTTTCTTT	CASSSGQGKNTEAFF
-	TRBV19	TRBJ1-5	TGTGCCAGTGTACCGGGCCTTCCAGGACGGCAGCCCCAGCATTTT	CASVPGLPGRQPQHF
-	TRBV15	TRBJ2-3	TGTGCCACCAGCAGAGACAGGGTTGGAACAGATACGCAGTATTTT	CATSRDRVGTDTQYF
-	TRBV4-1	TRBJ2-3	TGCGCCAGCAGCCAAGGTCGGGCCACAGATACGCAGTATTTT	CASSQGRATDTQYF
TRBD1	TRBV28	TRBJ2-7	TGTGCCGACAGGGAAGTTAATCCCTACGAGCAGTACTTC	CADREVNPYEQYF
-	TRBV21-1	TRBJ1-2	TGTGCCAGCAGCACCGGAGAAACCTCTAACTATGGCTACACCTTC	CASSTGETSNYGYTF
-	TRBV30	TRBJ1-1	TGTGCCTGGGGTTCGGGGGGATTGAACACTGAAGCTTTCTTT	CAWGSGGLNTEAFF
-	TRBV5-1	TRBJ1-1	TGCGCCAGCAGCGCGGACGGGGGCGAAGCTTTCTTT	CASSADGGEAFF
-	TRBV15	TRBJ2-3	TGTGCCACCAGCAGAGATTTCAGAGAACTACTCACAGATACGCAGTATTTT	CATSRDFRELLTDTQYF
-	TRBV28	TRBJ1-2	TGTGCCAGCAGTTTGGCCAACTATGGCTACACCTTC	CASSLANYGYTF
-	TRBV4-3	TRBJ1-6	TGCGCCAGCAGCCAAGGACAGACGAATAATTCACCCCTCCACTTT	CASSQGQTNNSPLHF
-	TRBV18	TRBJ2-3	TGTGCCAGCTCACCCGGTGGCGGGTCGGGAGATACGCAGTATTTT	CASSPGGGSGDTQYF